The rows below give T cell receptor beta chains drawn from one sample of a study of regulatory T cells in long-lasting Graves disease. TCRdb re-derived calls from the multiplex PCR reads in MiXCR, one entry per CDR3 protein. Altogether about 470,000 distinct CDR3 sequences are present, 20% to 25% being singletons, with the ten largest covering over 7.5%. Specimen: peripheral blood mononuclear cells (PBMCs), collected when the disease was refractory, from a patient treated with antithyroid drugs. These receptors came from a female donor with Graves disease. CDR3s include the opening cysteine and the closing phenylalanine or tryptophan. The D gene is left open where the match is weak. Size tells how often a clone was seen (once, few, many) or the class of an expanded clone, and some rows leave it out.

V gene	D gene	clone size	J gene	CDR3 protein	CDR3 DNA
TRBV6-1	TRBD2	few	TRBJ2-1	CASSDSPPLAGNYNEQFF	TGTGCCAGCAGTGACTCCCCACCGCTAGCGGGGAACTACAATGAGCAGTTCTTC
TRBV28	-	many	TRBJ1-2	CASSTISGYTF	TGTGCCAGCAGTACTATCAGTGGCTACACCTTC
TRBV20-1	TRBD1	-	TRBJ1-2	CSAELPDRGGYTF	TGCAGTGCCGAACTACCGGACAGGGGCGGCTACACCTTC
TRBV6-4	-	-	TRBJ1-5	CASILEGNSNQPQHF	TGTGCCAGCATCCTCGAAGGGAATAGCAATCAGCCCCAGCATTTT
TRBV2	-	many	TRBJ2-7	CASSELGAYEQYF	TGTGCCAGCAGTGAATTAGGAGCCTACGAGCAGTACTTC
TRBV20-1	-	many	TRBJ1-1	CSALATDRNTEAFF	TGCAGTGCTCTGGCAACCGACAGGAACACTGAAGCTTTCTTT
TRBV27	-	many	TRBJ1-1	CASSLHSLNTEAFF	TGTGCCAGCAGTCTCCACTCCCTAAACACTGAAGCTTTCTTT
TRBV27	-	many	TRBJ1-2	CASSLSKGGYGYTF	TGTGCCAGCAGTTTATCGAAAGGGGGCTATGGCTACACCTTC
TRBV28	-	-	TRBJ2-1	CASNPRAYNEQFF	TGTGCCAGCAATCCGCGGGCGTACAATGAGCAGTTCTTC
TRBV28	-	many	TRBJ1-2	CASSPPGQSNYGYTF	TGTGCCAGCAGTCCCCCGGGACAAAGTAACTATGGCTACACCTTC
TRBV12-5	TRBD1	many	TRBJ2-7	CASGLGQGTHYEQYF	TGTGCTAGTGGTTTGGGACAGGGGACCCACTACGAGCAGTACTTC
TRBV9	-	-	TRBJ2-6	CASSRGDSRMNVLTF	TGTGCCAGCAGCCGGGGGGACAGCCGCATGAACGTCCTGACTTTC
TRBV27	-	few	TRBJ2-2	CASTYLAEEGDPGELFF	TGTGCCAGCACCTACCTAGCGGAGGAGGGGGACCCCGGGGAGCTGTTTTTT
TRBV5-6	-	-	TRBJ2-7	CASSLRWSSYEQYF	TGTGCCAGCAGCTTACGCTGGAGCTCCTACGAGCAGTACTTC
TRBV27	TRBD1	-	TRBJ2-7	CASSLNPTGFDEQYF	TGTGCCAGCAGCCTAAACCCGACAGGGTTCGACGAGCAGTACTTC
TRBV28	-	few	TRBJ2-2	CASSSDRNTGELFF	TGTGCCAGCAGTTCCGACAGAAACACCGGGGAGCTGTTTTTT
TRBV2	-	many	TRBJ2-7	CASSEGGSYEQYF	TGTGCCAGCAGTGAAGGCGGGTCCTACGAGCAGTACTTC
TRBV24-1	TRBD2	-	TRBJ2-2	CATSDPSTSGRARGGRELFF	TGTGCCACCAGTGATCCATCGACTAGCGGGAGGGCCAGGGGTGGCCGGGAGCTGTTTTTT
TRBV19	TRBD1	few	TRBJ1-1	CASSRPGQRSTEAFF	TGTGCCAGTAGTAGGCCGGGACAGAGGAGCACTGAAGCTTTCTTT
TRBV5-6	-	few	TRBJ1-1	CASSLGVRAQAFF	TGTGCCAGCAGCTTGGGGGTCAGGGCCCAAGCTTTCTTT
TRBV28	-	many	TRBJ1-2	CASRPGLHGYTF	TGTGCCAGCAGGCCGGGGCTCCATGGCTACACCTTC
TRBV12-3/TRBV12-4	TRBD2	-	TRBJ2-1	CASRMGTSGRRVKNEQFF	TGTGCCAGCAGGATGGGGACTAGCGGGAGACGGGTCAAAAATGAGCAGTTCTTC
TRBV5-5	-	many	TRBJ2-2	CASSLVVGELFF	TGTGCCAGCAGCTTAGTAGTGGGGGAGCTGTTTTTT
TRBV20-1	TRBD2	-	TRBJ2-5	CSARGLAGVLGETQYF	TGCAGTGCTAGAGGACTAGCGGGAGTCTTGGGAGAGACCCAGTACTTC
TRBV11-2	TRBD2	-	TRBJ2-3	CASSGGETDTQYF	TGTGCCAGCAGTGGGGGGGAAACAGATACGCAGTATTTT
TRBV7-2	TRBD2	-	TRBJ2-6	CASSLAGLAGYSGANVLTF	TGTGCCAGCAGCTTAGCGGGGCTAGCGGGCTACTCTGGGGCCAACGTCCTGACTTTC
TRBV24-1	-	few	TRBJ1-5	CATSDPGVDQPQHF	TGTGCCACCAGTGATCCCGGGGTAGATCAGCCCCAGCATTTT